Each of the 8 T cell receptor beta chains below was sequenced from the same sample in a study of blood T cell repertoires in COVID-19. The repertoire was sequenced with immunoSEQ multiplex PCR; TCRdb's copy has only in-frame clones and lacks some. The sample consists of about 330,000 clones, 75% to 90% of them appearing once. The specimen was PBMCs or T cells enriched from blood (not recorded which). The receptors come from a man between 25 and 39 years old who had recovered from COVID-19.

V is TRBV27 and J is TRBJ2-1, with 10 bases fitting TRBD1. This CDR3 contains 16 residues. V lost 2 bases, J lost 4 bases, and 5 bases stayed unmatched. CDR1 and CDR2 from the germline V gene are MNHEY and SMNVEV (reference sequence). CDR3 sequence: CASSLRRDRGYNEQFF. As DNA, the CDR3 is TGTGCCAGCAGTTTAAGACGGGACAGGGGATACAATGAGCAGTTCTTC.

The V and J genes are TRBV19 and TRBJ1-1, with D uncertain. From germline, CDR1 is LNHDA and CDR2 SQIVND (reference sequence). The V and J ends lost 0 bases and 0 bases respectively, with 11 bases between them. CDR3 length equals 16 residues. The CDR3 sequence: CASSIEWRGVNTEAFF. Here the CDR3 DNA reads TGTGCCAGTAGTATAGAGTGGAGAGGAGTGAACACTGAAGCTTTCTTT.

V usage is TRBV19 and J usage is TRBJ1-1; D remains ambiguous. Trimming took off 6 bases at V and 5 bases at J, with 10 bases between the two ends. The CDR3 runs 12 residues. In germline, CDR1 is LNHDA, CDR2 SQIVND (reference sequence). CDR3 region: CASREGGTEAFF. CDR3 DNA sequence: TGTGCCAGTAGGGAGGGCGGAACTGAAGCTTTCTTT.

The genes are TRBV4-2 and TRBJ2-5; possibly TRBD1 for D (6 bases). The length of the CDR3 is 15 residues. V gave up 0 bases and J gave up 1 base, with 9 bases separating them. The germline gives CDR1 LGHNA, CDR2 YNFKEQ. CDR3 DNA sequence: TGTGCCAGCAGCCAAGACGGACAGACCCAAGAGACCCAGTACTTC. Translated, it gives CASSQDGQTQETQYF.

V and J are TRBV19 and TRBJ1-2, with D possibly TRBD1 on 6 matching bases. This CDR3 is built from 16 residues. CDR1 is LNHDA, CDR2 SQIVND, per germline (reference sequence). V lost 5 bases, J lost 6 bases, and 22 bases lay in between. As DNA, the CDR3 is TGTGCCAGTAGTCCGGCAGGCAGGGGTATAATGCATGGCTACACCTTC. Residues: CASSPAGRGIMHGYTF.

This clone was observed once. The chain employs TRBV28 and TRBJ2-1; D unclear. V was trimmed by 6 bases and J by 7 bases, leaving 22 bases between them. The CDR3 covers 16 residues. Per the germline V gene, CDR1 is MDHEN and CDR2 is SYDVKM. The CDR3 nucleotides read TGTGCCAGCAGCCCTCCTAAGGATCCAACTAAGAATGAGCAGTTCTTC. It specifies CASSPPKDPTKNEQFF.

The V and J genes are TRBV10-3 and TRBJ2-7, with 8 bases aligning to TRBD1. The V segment lost 6 bases and the J segment 1 base; nucleotides outside the gene matches: 8. CDR3 length: 15 amino acids. Germline lookup yields CDR1 ENHRY and CDR2 SYGVKD. CDR3 in amino acids: CAIRRGQDSSYEQYF. The CDR3 DNA sequence: TGTGCCATCAGGAGGGGACAGGACTCATCCTACGAGCAGTACTTC.

J is TRBJ1-6 and V is TRBV5-8; unclear D gene. This CDR3 region has 14 residues. From germline, CDR1 is SGHTS and CDR2 YDEGEE. V lost 0 bases, J lost 12 bases, and 13 bases lay in between. In DNA, the CDR3 is TGTGCCAGCAGCTTGGCGACCGGCCTAGGACCCCTCCACTTT. Amino acid sequence: CASSLATGLGPLHF.